These T cell receptor beta chains were read from a single sample in a study of T cells in Graves' hyperthyroidism and ophthalmopathy. MiXCR, run by TCRdb on the multiplex PCR reads, gives a single entry per CDR3 protein. This sample has approximately 560,000 distinct CDR3 sequences; more than 15% occur once, and the top ten carry roughly 6.6%. Sequences were obtained from blood. These receptors originate from a woman aged 25 to 39 with Graves' hyperthyroidism. Both conserved end residues are part of each CDR3. A D gene is named only where the DNA matches it firmly. Size is omitted from some rows. Given values are once, few, many or a class for expanded clones.

J gene	D gene	clone size	V gene	CDR3 protein	CDR3 DNA
TRBJ2-1	.	.	TRBV29-1	CSGLGGYNEQFF	TGCAGCGGCCTTGGGGGGTACAATGAGCAGTTCTTC
TRBJ2-7	.	few	TRBV7-6	CASSQGRTYEQYF	TGTGCCAGCAGCCAGGGACGGACCTACGAGCAGTACTTC
TRBJ2-3	TRBD2	many	TRBV7-9	CASSSRGLAETDTQYF	TGTGCCAGCAGCTCCCGGGGACTAGCGGAGACAGATACGCAGTATTTT
TRBJ1-1	TRBD1	many	TRBV5-1	CASSFGQGFAEAFF	TGCGCCAGCAGCTTCGGACAGGGGTTCGCTGAAGCTTTCTTT
TRBJ2-1	TRBD2	.	TRBV3-1	CASSQDASGTYNEQFF	TGTGCCAGCAGCCAAGACGCTAGCGGCACCTACAATGAGCAGTTCTTC
TRBJ1-1	TRBD1	.	TRBV19	CASSTITTGGGNPKEAFF	TGTGCCAGTAGTACAATAACAACAGGGGGCGGGAATCCCAAAGAGGCTTTCTTT
TRBJ1-1	TRBD1	.	TRBV20-1	CSARDRETGGMNTEAFF	TGCAGTGCTAGAGATAGGGAGACAGGGGGCATGAACACTGAAGCTTTCTTT
TRBJ2-3	.	few	TRBV12-3/TRBV12-4	CASIGRVDTQYF	TGTGCCAGCATCGGAAGGGTGGATACGCAGTATTTT
TRBJ2-7	.	few	TRBV4-2	CASSQDGGLKEQYF	TGTGCCAGCAGCCAAGATGGGGGGTTAAAGGAGCAGTACTTC
TRBJ2-7	TRBD2	many	TRBV20-1	CSARGLAGPYEQYF	TGCAGTGCTAGGGGACTAGCGGGACCCTACGAGCAGTACTTC
TRBJ2-1	.	.	TRBV6-9	CASSYLGVGEQFF	TGTGCCAGCAGTTATCTGGGCGTGGGGGAGCAGTTCTTC
TRBJ2-7	TRBD2	many	TRBV7-2	CASSFAPSGRTRSSEQYF	TGTGCCAGCAGCTTTGCCCCTAGCGGGCGGACGCGTTCGAGTGAGCAGTACTTC
TRBJ2-7	.	many	TRBV6-2/TRBV6-3	CASHDGIPMDEQYF	TGTGCCAGCCACGACGGGATACCCATGGACGAGCAGTACTTC
TRBJ1-5	.	many	TRBV30	CAVGVGDQPEHF	TGTGCCGTAGGGGTGGGAGATCAGCCCGAGCATTTT
TRBJ2-3	TRBD2	many	TRBV12-5	CASGLRSGRGADTQYF	TGTGCTAGTGGTTTGCGTAGCGGGAGGGGAGCAGATACGCAGTATTTT
TRBJ2-3	.	.	TRBV4-1	CASSQEGRTTDTQYF	TGTGCCAGCAGCCAAGAGGGAAGGACAACAGATACGCAGTATTTT
TRBJ2-7	TRBD1	many	TRBV7-2	CASREVTGVTYEQYF	TGTGCCAGCAGGGAAGTGACAGGGGTTACCTACGAGCAGTACTTC
TRBJ2-1	TRBD2	many	TRBV28	CASSSGLAGGYEQFF	TGTGCCAGCAGTTCCGGACTAGCGGGAGGCTATGAGCAGTTCTTC
TRBJ2-3	.	few	TRBV10-3	CAISEGASSTDTQYF	TGTGCCATCAGTGAGGGGGCATCTAGCACAGATACGCAGTATTTT
TRBJ2-7	.	many	TRBV3-1	CASSRRSRAVGYEQYF	TGTGCCAGCAGCCGAAGGTCGCGGGCCGTGGGCTACGAGCAGTACTTC
TRBJ2-3	.	.	TRBV9	CASSPEQASTDTQYF	TGTGCCAGCAGCCCCGAGCAGGCTAGCACAGATACGCAGTATTTT
TRBJ2-3	.	few	TRBV6-1	CASSEPSTDTQYF	TGTGCCAGCAGCGAACCTAGCACAGATACGCAGTATTTT
TRBJ1-4	TRBD1	many	TRBV12-3/TRBV12-4	CASRVHRGAEKLFF	TGTGCCAGCCGTGTTCACAGGGGAGCTGAAAAACTGTTTTTT
TRBJ1-2	TRBD1	many	TRBV30	CAWRTGLGYTF	TGTGCCTGGCGGACAGGGTTGGGCTACACCTTC
TRBJ2-1	TRBD1	many	TRBV19	CASSIGTGGGEQFF	TGTGCCAGTAGTATAGGGACAGGGGGCGGCGAGCAGTTCTTC
TRBJ2-3	.	many	TRBV9	CASSVARGLASTDTQYF	TGTGCCAGCAGCGTAGCAAGGGGGCTAGCGAGCACAGATACGCAGTATTTT
TRBJ2-2	TRBD2	many	TRBV20-1	CSAPQLAGDVTGELFF	TGCAGTGCTCCTCAACTAGCGGGAGACGTTACCGGGGAGCTGTTTTTT
TRBJ1-3	.	.	TRBV12-3/TRBV12-4	CASTGWDSGNTIYF	TGTGCCAGCACAGGATGGGACTCTGGAAACACCATATATTTT
TRBJ1-2	TRBD1	many	TRBV3-1	CASSPTGADGYTF	TGTGCCAGCAGCCCCACAGGGGCCGATGGCTACACCTTC
TRBJ1-5	.	.	TRBV19	CASAAGGAYSNQPQHF	TGTGCCAGTGCTGCGGGGGGCGCGTATAGCAATCAGCCCCAGCATTTT
TRBJ2-7	.	.	TRBV7-2	CASSFQTESYEQYF	TGTGCCAGCAGCTTCCAGACAGAATCCTACGAGCAGTACTTC
TRBJ1-4	TRBD1	few	TRBV10-3	CAIGVTGENEKLFF	TGTGCCATCGGGGTGACAGGGGAGAATGAAAAACTGTTTTTT
TRBJ2-2	.	many	TRBV7-6	CASSLIYGTNTGELFF	TGTGCCAGCAGCTTAATCTACGGAACGAACACCGGGGAGCTGTTTTTT
TRBJ2-5	TRBD1	many	TRBV24-1	CATSDPRTGLRETQYF	TGTGCCACCAGTGATCCTCGGACAGGGTTGCGCGAGACCCAGTACTTC
TRBJ2-7	.	many	TRBV30	CAWSSGRRISYEQYF	TGTGCCTGGAGCTCCGGACGTCGGATCTCCTACGAGCAGTACTTC
TRBJ1-5	.	many	TRBV7-2	CASSLARSPNQPQHF	TGTGCCAGCAGCTTAGCGCGCAGCCCCAATCAGCCCCAGCATTTT
TRBJ1-5	.	many	TRBV4-3	CASSQGLNQPQHF	TGTGCCAGCAGTCAGGGTCTTAATCAGCCCCAGCATTTT